The 27 T cell receptor beta chains below were found in one sample sequenced in a study of shared clonotypes between healthy human individuals. This table comes from immunoSEQ multiplex PCR, and its TCRdb copy is limited to in-frame clones, with some not included. The data hold more than 2 million clones, with around 95% observed a single time. Naive CD8 cells comprised CD45RO-negative, CCR7-positively selected cells, excluding terminally differentiated effector memory CD45RA+ cells. Sequenced material: naive CD8+ T cells from PBMCs. These receptors all come from a man aged 18 to 30 in good health. Some clones in this sample may be carry-over from other donors' samples.

V is TRBV5-4 and J is TRBJ1-5; 10 bases are shared with TRBD1. Germline V gene data show CDR1 as SGHNT and CDR2 as YYREEE (reference sequence). Trimming removed 4 bases from V and 7 bases from J; junction bases left unmatched: 5. The CDR3 runs to 14 residues. The CDR3 DNA reads as TGTGCCAGCAGCCCGGGGACAGGGGTCCAGCCCCAGCATTTT. This codes for CASSPGTGVQPQHF.

Only one count was recorded for this clone. A read error may account for a junction end that differs from germline. This chain joins TRBV7-9 and TRBJ2-4; D is perhaps TRBD1 (5 bases). The germline V gene has CDR1 SEHNR and CDR2 FQNEAQ (reference sequence). There are 12 residues in the CDR3. Here the CDR3 reads CASSLDRGGEWF. In nucleotides, the CDR3 is TGTGCCAGCAGCTTAGATAGGGGCGGAGAGTGGTTC.

This rearrangement joins TRBV7-9 to TRBJ2-7; TRBD1 matches at 7 bases. The CDR3 length is 15 residues. The J segment lost 3 bases and the V segment lost 1 base, leaving 6 bases of the junction unmatched. In germline, CDR1 is SEHNR, CDR2 FQNEAQ (reference sequence). The CDR3: CASSLGQGSHYEQYF. DNA of the CDR3: TGTGCCAGCAGCTTAGGACAGGGATCTCACTACGAGCAGTACTTC.

The chain employs TRBV7-9 and TRBJ2-7; D might be TRBD2 (5 bases). The CDR3 spans 14 residues. The germline V gene encodes CDR1 SEHNR and CDR2 FQNEAQ (reference sequence). The V end was cut by 1 base, the J end by 3 bases, with 10 bases between. CDR3: CASSLVGGIYEQYF. The CDR3 nucleotides are TGTGCCAGCAGCTTAGTAGGAGGAATCTACGAGCAGTACTTC.

This clone was detected once. This sequence joins TRBV7-9 and TRBJ1-1; D uncertain. Trimming took 1 base from V and 11 from J, leaving 23 bases between them. Germline V CDR1 and CDR2: SEHNR, FQNEAQ (reference sequence). The CDR3 covers 16 residues. The CDR3 protein is CASSLVPPTKEYWAFF. The DNA of the CDR3 is TGTGCCAGCAGCTTAGTCCCGCCGACCAAGGAATATTGGGCTTTCTTT.

The V call is TRBV9, the J call TRBJ1-1; D ambiguous. This CDR3 has 13 amino acids. Germline V gene data show CDR1 as SGDLS and CDR2 as YYNGEE. V was pared by 4 bases and J by 6 bases, with 13 bases between. CDR3 sequence (DNA): TGTGCCAGCAGCCTTAGTCAGACCTCTGAAGCTTTCTTT. This encodes CASSLSQTSEAFF. The full variable domain, its missing parts supplied by reference TRBV9 and TRBJ1-1, is DSGVTQTPKHLITATGQRVTLRCSPRSGDLSVYWYQQSLDQGLQFLIQYYNGEERAKGNILERFSAQQFPDLHSELNLSSLELGDSALYFCASSLSQTSEAFFGQGTRLTVV.

The rearrangement joins TRBV7-8 to TRBJ2-1; TRBD1 is a possible D gene (5 bases). Looked up from germline, CDR1 is SGHVS and CDR2 is FQNEAQ. There are 13 residues in the CDR3. The V and J ends lost 1 base and 6 bases respectively, with 7 bases between them. The CDR3 here is CASSLGQFNEQFF. The CDR3, as DNA: TGTGCCAGCAGCTTAGGACAGTTCAATGAGCAGTTCTTC.

The chain recombines TRBV2 with TRBJ2-5; possible D gene TRBD2, 6 bases. The CDR3 is 19 amino acids. Germline CDR1 reads SNHLY; CDR2 reads FYNNEI. Trimming removed 1 base from V and 2 bases from J, with 23 bases in between. The CDR3 sequence is CASSEVTSLVLGAQETQYF. CDR3 DNA: TGTGCCAGCAGTGAAGTGACTAGTTTGGTTCTAGGGGCACAAGAGACCCAGTACTTC.

This rearrangement joins TRBV5-4 to TRBJ1-2; D unresolved. Trimming removed 4 bases from V and 2 bases from J, with 15 bases in between. The CDR3 runs to 15 residues. CDR1 and CDR2 from the germline V gene are SGHNT and YYREEE (reference sequence). The CDR3 nucleotides are TGTGCCAGCAGCCGTGATTGGCCTCCCAACTATGGCTACACCTTC. The encoded protein is CASSRDWPPNYGYTF. Full variable domain (missing parts from reference TRBV5-4 and TRBJ1-2): ETGVTQSPTHLIKTRGQQVTLRCSSQSGHNTVSWYQQALGQGPQFIFQYYREEENGRGNFPPRFSGLQFPNYSSELNVNALELDDSALYLCASSRDWPPNYGYTFGSGTRLTVV.

This chain joins TRBV7-6 and TRBJ2-2; 11 bases match TRBD2. Germline values: CDR1 SGHVS, CDR2 FNYEAQ. There are 17 residues in the CDR3. Trimming removed 3 bases from V and 4 bases from J; junction bases left unmatched: 7. The chain's CDR3 is CASSFRSGRGLTGELFF. The CDR3, as DNA: TGTGCCAGCAGCTTCCGTAGCGGGAGGGGGCTCACCGGGGAGCTGTTTTTT.

Concerning this clone itself: Other DNA variants within this sample encode the same CDR3. The chain carries TRBV7-9 and TRBJ2-5; possible D gene TRBD1, 7 bases. This CDR3 is 14 amino acids long. V was clipped by 6 bases and J by 5 bases, with 16 bases between them. Germline V gene data show CDR1 as SEHNR and CDR2 as FQNEAQ (reference sequence). The CDR3 loop is CASSLAGGSETQYF. For the CDR3, the DNA is TGTGCCAGCAGTCTCGCAGGGGGGTCGGAGACCCAGTACTTC. Looking up the rest from reference TRBV7-9 and TRBJ2-5 gives the full variable domain: DTGVSQNPRHKITKRGQNVTFRCDPISEHNRLYWYRQTLGQGPEFLTYFQNEAQLEKSRLLSDRFSAERPKGSFSTLEIQRTEQGDSAMYLCASSLAGGSETQYFGPGTRLLVL.

The CDR3 is CASSWGPKEQYF. In DNA form, the CDR3 reads TGTGCCAGCAGCTGGGGGCCCAAGGAGCAGTACTTC. The J gene is TRBJ2-7, the V gene TRBV5-4; possible D gene TRBD1, 6 bases. The CDR3 spans 12 residues. Germline V gives CDR1 SGHNT, CDR2 YYREEE (reference sequence). V was shortened by 3 bases and J by 7 bases, with 11 bases between the two germline ends.

V usage is TRBV19 and J usage is TRBJ2-5; D is ambiguous. This CDR3 is built from 13 residues. Trimming removed 3 bases at V and 5 bases at J, with 10 bases between. Germline-derived CDR1 and CDR2 are LNHDA and SQIVND (reference sequence). The CDR3 reads CASSIRLRETQYF. Written as DNA, the CDR3 is TGTGCCAGTAGTATTAGGTTACGGGAGACCCAGTACTTC.

The rearrangement joins TRBV29-1 to TRBJ1-2; D perhaps matches TRBD1 (6 bases). With 2 bases removed from V and 8 bases from J, the gap between germline ends came to 12 bases. CDR1 and CDR2 from the germline V gene are SQVTM and ANQGSEA. This CDR3 has 12 amino acids. The CDR3 DNA reads TGCAGCGTTGAACTGGGGGCCAGGGGCTACACCTTC. Translated, it gives CSVELGARGYTF.

The rearrangement joins TRBV27 to TRBJ2-3; D not certain. The CDR3 extends over 13 amino acids. CDR1 and CDR2 from the germline V gene are MNHEY and SMNVEV (reference sequence). V was pared by 5 bases and J by 2 bases, with 8 bases between. The CDR3 bases are TGTGCCAGCAGTACTTTATCCACAGATACGCAGTATTTT. This encodes CASSTLSTDTQYF.

CDR3 sequence (DNA): TGTGCCAGCAGCTATGGGACAGGGAAGCAAGAGACCCAGTACTTC. Protein sequence: CASSYGTGKQETQYF. The gene calls are TRBV7-9 and TRBJ2-5, with 9 bases matching TRBD1. The ends lost 4 bases at V and 2 bases at J; junction bases unmatched: 5. This CDR3 has 15 amino acids. Germline CDR1 reads SEHNR; CDR2 reads FQNEAQ (reference sequence).

The rearrangement joins TRBV5-1 to TRBJ1-3; D gene uncertain. From germline, CDR1 is SGHRS and CDR2 YFSETQ. Trimming left V 4 bases short and J 4 bases short, with 12 bases between. The CDR3 has 14 amino acids. CDR3 nucleotide sequence: TGCGCCAGCAGCACCGACCATACCGGAAACACCATATATTTT. Amino acids: CASSTDHTGNTIYF.

The chain recombines TRBV9 with TRBJ2-7, with D possibly TRBD2 on 6 matching bases. The CDR3 runs 15 residues. Germline V lookup: CDR1 SGDLS, CDR2 YYNGEE. V gave up 2 bases and J gave up 2 bases, with 14 bases separating them. CDR3 DNA: TGTGCCAGCAGCGTTCAAGGAGGGCCAACCTACGAGCAGTACTTC. Encoded protein: CASSVQGGPTYEQYF.

In this sample, this clone turned up once. This sequence joins TRBV4-1 and TRBJ2-7; 7 positions match TRBD1. Germline trimming cut 6 bases from V and 5 bases from J; bases unmatched to any gene: 13. Germline V gene data show CDR1 as MGHRA and CDR2 as YSYEKL. CDR3 length equals 15 residues. CDR3 in amino acids: CASSFRQGLLDEQYF. The CDR3 DNA reads as TGCGCCAGCAGTTTTAGACAGGGTCTCCTGGACGAGCAGTACTTC.

V usage is TRBV6-5 and J usage is TRBJ1-5; D gene ambiguous. The V and J ends lost 6 bases and 5 bases respectively, with 14 bases between them. CDR3 length: 14 amino acids. Germline CDR1 reads MNHEY; CDR2 reads SVGAGI. The DNA for the CDR3 is TGTGCCAGCAGCCCCTCGTGGGGAGATCAGCCCCAGCATTTT. It codes for CASSPSWGDQPQHF.

The chain employs TRBV19 and TRBJ1-2; D gene ambiguous. The V end was cut by 5 bases, the J end by 4 bases, with 14 bases between. The germline V gene has CDR1 LNHDA and CDR2 SQIVND (reference sequence). This CDR3 is 14 amino acids long. The CDR3 reads CASSFRAGIYGYTF. For the CDR3, the DNA is TGTGCCAGTAGTTTCCGGGCCGGGATCTATGGCTACACCTTC.

V usage is TRBV7-3 and J usage is TRBJ2-6; no clear D. Germline-derived CDR1 and CDR2 are SGHTA and FQGTGA. Trimming left V 0 bases short and J 0 bases short, with 3 bases between. The CDR3 consists of 15 residues. DNA of the CDR3: TGTGCCAGCAGCTTAACAGCCTCTGGGGCCAACGTCCTGACTTTC. Translating gives CASSLTASGANVLTF.

This rearrangement joins TRBV5-4 to TRBJ1-2; 9 bases match TRBD1. The germline CDR1 and CDR2 sequences are SGHNT and YYREEE (reference sequence). Trimming at V came to 3 bases and at J to 4 bases, leaving 7 bases not matched to a gene. CDR3 size: 15 residues. The CDR3 DNA reads TGTGCCAGCAGCTCGGACAGGGGATGGGGCTATGGCTACACCTTC. Amino acid sequence: CASSSDRGWGYGYTF.

V gene TRBV6-6 combines with J gene TRBJ1-5; D is unresolved. Trimming removed 10 bases at V and 0 bases at J, with 7 bases between. The germline V gene has CDR1 MNHNY and CDR2 SVGAGI (reference sequence). The CDR3 sequence is 12 residues long. This CDR3 is CATRGSNQPQHF. The CDR3 DNA sequence: TGTGCCACCCGGGGTAGCAATCAGCCCCAGCATTTT.

The chain links TRBV19 to TRBJ1-5; D possibly corresponds to TRBD1 (6 bases). The CDR3 loop spans 14 amino acids. V lost 3 bases, J lost 3 bases, and 9 bases lay in between. Per the germline V gene, CDR1 is LNHDA and CDR2 is SQIVND (reference sequence). The CDR3 bases are TGTGCCAGTAGTATGGGGGGCTACAATCAGCCCCAGCATTTT. Translated: CASSMGGYNQPQHF.

The CDR3 DNA reads TGTGCCAGCAGCCAAGATCATCGTACCAGTTATAATGAAAAACTGTTTTTT. Translating it yields CASSQDHRTSYNEKLFF. V is TRBV4-2 and J is TRBJ1-4, with unresolved D. Germline-derived CDR1 and CDR2 are LGHNA and YNFKEQ. V dropped 0 bases and J dropped 4 bases, with 15 bases sitting between them. The length of the CDR3 is 17 residues.

The chain carries TRBV2 and TRBJ2-7; perhaps TRBD2 as D (5 bases). In germline, CDR1 is SNHLY, CDR2 FYNNEI. The CDR3 extends over 16 amino acids. V dropped 8 bases and J dropped 0 bases, with 20 bases sitting between them. CDR3: CASYPGEGFISYEQYF. The CDR3 nucleotides read TGTGCCAGCTACCCCGGAGAGGGCTTTATCTCCTACGAGCAGTACTTC.